The rows below give T cell receptor beta chains drawn from one sample of a study of PD-1 blockade in mismatch repair-deficient tumors. Assay used: immunoSEQ multiplex PCR; TCRdb lists only in-frame clones, some missing. The sample has tens of thousands of clones; approximately 90% are singletons. The sample in question was peripheral blood, obtained 52 weeks after starting pembrolizumab. The receptors come from an adult with mismatch repair-deficient cancer. CDR3s include the opening cysteine and the closing phenylalanine or tryptophan. D genes are given only for firm matches. Clone size is not always given. Where it is, it says once, few, many or a class for expanded clones.

TRBJ1-1 . . TRBV5-1 CASSPPGAGVNTEAFF TGCGCCAGCAGCCCTCCTGGGGCAGGGGTGAACACTGAAGCTTTCTTT
TRBJ2-7 . TRBD1 TRBV6-5 CASSSGTGIYEQYF TGTGCCAGCAGTTCAGGGACAGGGATCTACGAGCAGTACTTC
TRBJ2-7 . TRBD1 TRBV13 CASSLVRDRGRVSYEQYF TGTGCCAGCAGCTTAGTTAGGGACAGGGGGCGCGTCTCCTACGAGCAGTACTTC
TRBJ2-1 . TRBD2 TRBV5-8 CASSVGTRLSYNEQFF TGTGCCAGCAGCGTCGGGACTAGATTGTCATACAATGAGCAGTTCTTC
TRBJ2-3 . . TRBV6-4 CASSEDQGFTQYF TGTGCCAGCAGTGAAGATCAGGGCTTTACGCAGTATTTT
TRBJ2-5 . TRBD1 TRBV7-9 CASSTGTGGSKETQYF TGTGCCAGCAGCACCGGGACAGGGGGATCGAAAGAGACCCAGTACTTC
TRBJ2-1 . . TRBV27 CASSLSTPGVEQFF TGTGCCAGCAGTTTATCAACACCAGGGGTGGAGCAGTTCTTC
TRBJ2-7 few TRBD2 TRBV5-1 CASSTATSGAAQYF TGCGCCAGCAGCACCGCGACTAGCGGTGCCGCGCAGTACTTC
TRBJ2-7 . . TRBV29-1 CSVRGLIYKSTYEQYF TGCAGCGTTCGGGGACTCATCTACAAGTCTACCTACGAGCAGTACTTC
TRBJ2-5 . . TRBV12-5 CASGPHAGTHQETQYF TGTGCTAGTGGTCCACACGCAGGGACACACCAAGAGACCCAGTACTTC
TRBJ2-5 . TRBD2 TRBV4-3 CASSPRRGSGETQYF TGCGCCAGCAGCCCGCGGCGGGGGAGCGGGGAGACCCAGTACTTC
TRBJ1-2 . . TRBV5-4 CASSPGEGETYGYTF TGTGCCAGCAGCCCTGGAGAGGGAGAAACTTATGGCTACACCTTC
TRBJ1-1 . . TRBV11-2 CASSPPDAGQNTEAFF TGTGCCAGCAGCCCACCTGACGCAGGGCAGAACACTGAAGCTTTCTTT
TRBJ2-3 . TRBD1 TRBV7-3 CASSHSRDRGPTDTQYF TGTGCCAGCAGCCATAGCCGGGACAGGGGGCCCACAGATACGCAGTATTTT